One sample yielded the 26 T cell receptor beta chains listed below, sequenced in a study of neurological immune-mediated disorders. TCRdb reprocessed the 5' RACE reads via MiXCR and lists one record per CDR3 protein. The sample has under 75,000 distinct CDR3 sequences, roughly 4.9% seen once; the top ten hold about 5.3%. The sequencing input was PBMCs. All receptors derive from a human donor with multiple sclerosis. The donor label of this sample is uncertain.

This clonotype was detected many times. The V call is TRBV9, the J call TRBJ2-6; tentative D call: TRBD2 (5 bases). This CDR3 region has 15 residues. The V and J ends lost 3 bases and 1 base respectively, with 8 bases between them. Germline V gene sequence: CDR1 SGDLS, CDR2 YYNGEE. The CDR3 protein is CASSARGSGANVLTF. The CDR3 DNA reads as TGTGCCAGCAGCGCTCGGGGATCTGGGGCCAACGTCCTGACTTTC.

This clonotype has at least ten counts. This chain uses TRBV20-1 with TRBJ1-2; TRBD1 is a possible D gene (5 bases). Per the germline V gene, CDR1 is DFQATT and CDR2 is SNEGSKA (reference sequence). This CDR3 region has 13 residues. Trimming pared 4 bases from V and 8 bases from J, leaving 17 bases between. The CDR3 is CSATEGRGGGYTF. The CDR3 nucleotides read TGCAGTGCTACCGAGGGGAGAGGAGGCGGCTACACCTTC.

The chain carries TRBV28 and TRBJ2-7; D call uncertain. CDR1 is MDHEN, CDR2 SYDVKM, per germline. V was shortened by 2 bases and J by 12 bases, with 14 bases between the two germline ends. The CDR3 is 12 amino acids. CDR3 loop: CASSLGSTWAYF. The CDR3 DNA reads TGTGCCAGCAGTTTAGGCTCGACGTGGGCGTACTTC. Drawing the rest from reference TRBV28 and TRBJ2-7, the complete variable domain is DVKVTQSSRYLVKRTGEKVFLECVQDMDHENMFWYRQDPGLGLRLIYFSYDVKMKEKGDIPEGYSVSREKKERFSLILESASTNQTSMYLCASSLGSTWAYFGPGTRLTVT.

The sample holds many counts of this clonotype. V usage is TRBV6-4 and J usage is TRBJ2-5; D call uncertain. Looked up from germline, CDR1 is MRHNA and CDR2 is SNTAGT. This CDR3 spans 13 amino acids. Trimming removed 5 bases from V and 5 bases from J, with 12 bases in between. The DNA for the CDR3 is TGTGCCAGCAGTAAAAACCCTGGGGAGACCCAGTACTTC. Translating it yields CASSKNPGETQYF.

This clonotype has ten or more counts. The J gene is TRBJ2-2, the V gene TRBV5-1, with 7 bases fitting TRBD1. V lost 4 bases to trimming and J lost 2 bases; unmatched junction nucleotides: 5. Looked up from germline, CDR1 is SGHRS and CDR2 is YFSETQ. The CDR3 extends over 15 amino acids. The CDR3 is CASSAGTANTGELFF. CDR3 sequence (DNA): TGCGCCAGCAGCGCCGGGACAGCTAACACCGGGGAGCTGTTTTTT.

This clonotype was seen repeatedly, ten times or more. The rearrangement links TRBV20-1 to TRBJ1-5; weak D call: TRBD1 (5 bases). Germline values: CDR1 DFQATT, CDR2 SNEGSKA (reference sequence). Trimming removed 5 bases at V and 0 bases at J, with 8 bases between. The CDR3 covers 13 residues. CDR3 in amino acids: CSAAGASNQPQHF. DNA of the CDR3: TGCAGTGCTGCCGGGGCTAGCAATCAGCCCCAGCATTTT.

This clonotype was found many times. The chain couples TRBV9 to TRBJ2-5; D unclear. V lost 4 bases, J lost 2 bases, and 9 bases lay in between. The germline CDR1 and CDR2 sequences are SGDLS and YYNGEE. This CDR3 spans 13 amino acids. In DNA form, the CDR3 reads TGTGCCAGCAGCCCCCGGCCGCAAGAGACCCAGTACTTC. Translating it yields CASSPRPQETQYF.

This clonotype was counted many times. V gene TRBV12-3 or TRBV12-4 combines with J gene TRBJ1-5; D remains ambiguous. Between the trimmed V and J ends, which lost 6 bases and 4 bases, there was a span of 7 bases. CDR3 size: 12 residues. This CDR3 reads CASSPLNQPQHF. The CDR3 region has the DNA TGTGCCAGCAGCCCACTTAATCAGCCCCAGCATTTT.

This clonotype was recorded many times. The V gene is TRBV5-6, the J gene TRBJ2-3, with D possibly matching TRBD2 (6 bases). The CDR3 totals 15 residues. V lost 3 bases and J lost 3, with 14 bases in between. Germline lookup yields CDR1 SGHDT and CDR2 YYEEEE. The chain's CDR3 is CASSWGTPGTDTQYF. The DNA for the CDR3 is TGTGCCAGCAGCTGGGGGACTCCCGGGACAGATACGCAGTATTTT.

This clonotype was detected only a few times. This chain uses TRBV20-1 with TRBJ2-2; TRBD1 agrees at 7 bases. V shed 6 bases and J 2 bases; nucleotides not matched to a gene: 9. There are 15 residues in the CDR3. Germline lookup yields CDR1 DFQATT and CDR2 SNEGSKA (reference sequence). CDR3 sequence (DNA): TGCAGTGCAACCGGACAGGATCTTAACACCGGGGAGCTGTTTTTT. This encodes CSATGQDLNTGELFF.

In its sample, this clonotype was seen many times. At one end the junction does not follow the germline gene, possibly because of a read error. The chain recombines TRBV15 with TRBJ2-3; TRBD2 matches 13 bases. Germline CDR1 reads LNHNV; CDR2 reads YYDKDF (reference sequence). CDR3 size: 21 residues. CDR3 coding DNA: TGTGCCACCAGCCGAGACTCGCGACTAGCGGGGGGCATGGCTAGCACAGATACGCAGTATTTT. Amino acid sequence: CATSRDSRLAGGMASTDTQYF.

The sample holds many counts of this clonotype. In DNA, the CDR3 is TGTGCCAGCAGCCCACCGGCTTATAATTCACCCCTCCACTTT. Translated: CASSPPAYNSPLHF. This rearrangement joins TRBV7-9 to TRBJ1-6; D uncertain. Between the trimmed V and J ends, which lost 5 bases and 4 bases, there was a span of 9 bases. Per germline, CDR1 SEHNR and CDR2 FQNEAQ (reference sequence). The CDR3 is made up of 14 amino acids.

In this sample, this clonotype turned up many times. This chain links TRBV12-3 or TRBV12-4 with TRBJ2-1, with 11 bases aligning to TRBD2. CDR3 size: 16 residues. The ends lost 5 bases at V and 4 bases at J; junction bases unmatched: 7. CDR3 DNA: TGTGCCAGCAGTCCTCTAGCGGGGGGCCCTTACAATGAGCAGTTCTTC. This encodes CASSPLAGGPYNEQFF.

This clonotype was detected ten times or more. The chain couples TRBV7-9 to TRBJ1-2; TRBD1 matches 7 bases. The J segment lost 0 bases and the V segment lost 6 bases, leaving 1 base of the junction unmatched. Germline CDR1 is SEHNR and CDR2 is FQNEAQ (reference sequence). The CDR3 is 13 amino acids. The CDR3 reads CASSQGANYGYTF. The CDR3 nucleotides read TGTGCCAGCAGTCAGGGGGCTAACTATGGCTACACCTTC.

This clonotype was seen many times. The CDR3 here is CASSLEAVSYEQYF. In DNA form, the CDR3 reads TGCGCCAGCAGCTTGGAGGCGGTCTCCTACGAGCAGTACTTC. The genes are TRBV5-1 and TRBJ2-7, with D hard to call. Trimming removed 0 bases at V and 0 bases at J, with 7 bases between. This CDR3 spans 14 amino acids. Germline CDR1 and CDR2: SGHRS and YFSETQ.

This clonotype was observed many times. The rearrangement links TRBV29-1 to TRBJ1-2; 7 bases are shared with TRBD1. The germline V gene has CDR1 SQVTM and CDR2 ANQGSEA. The CDR3 is made up of 15 amino acids. J lost 1 base, V lost 7 bases, and 12 bases had no gene match. CDR3 sequence (DNA): TGCAGCGCCAACGACCCAGGGGGAAGTAACTATGGCTACACCTTC. This gives the protein CSANDPGGSNYGYTF.

This clonotype occurred many times. The chain combines TRBV5-1 with TRBJ2-1; D might be TRBD2 (6 bases). Trimming took off 4 bases at V and 5 bases at J, with 16 bases between the two ends. The CDR3 is 15 residues long. The germline V gene has CDR1 SGHRS and CDR2 YFSETQ. The CDR3 protein is CASSPYGGFNNEQFF. CDR3 in DNA: TGCGCCAGCAGCCCCTATGGGGGGTTCAACAATGAGCAGTTCTTC. The full variable domain, rest sourced from reference TRBV5-1 and TRBJ2-1, is KAGVTQTPRYLIKTRGQQVTLSCSPISGHRSVSWYQQTPGQGLQFLFEYFSETQRNKGNFPGRFSGRQFSNSRSEMNVSTLELGDSALYLCASSPYGGFNNEQFFGPGTRLTVL.

This clonotype was seen at least ten times. The rearrangement uses TRBV20-1 and TRBJ2-3; 9 bases are a match to TRBD2. This CDR3 spans 15 amino acids. Germline trimming cut 6 bases from V and 4 bases from J; bases unmatched to any gene: 11. Germline CDR1 reads DFQATT; CDR2 reads SNEGSKA (reference sequence). The CDR3 DNA is TGCAGTGCCCCGAACCGGGGCGGGGGGGCAGATACGCAGTATTTT. Protein: CSAPNRGGGADTQYF.

This clonotype was detected ten times or more. The chain combines TRBV6-6 with TRBJ2-3; perhaps TRBD1 as D (5 bases). Germline CDR1 reads MNHNY; CDR2 reads SVGAGI (reference sequence). The CDR3 has 16 amino acids. Trimming took off 5 bases at V and 3 bases at J, with 18 bases between the two ends. CDR3 region: CASSRQTSPFTDTQYF. The DNA of the CDR3 is TGTGCCAGCAGTAGACAGACCTCACCTTTTACAGATACGCAGTATTTT.

This clonotype was found many times. The rearrangement uses TRBV5-8 and TRBJ1-5, with D unresolved. Trimming pared 3 bases from V and 9 bases from J, leaving 10 bases between. The germline CDR1 and CDR2 sequences are SGHTS and YDEGEE. This CDR3 contains 12 residues. This CDR3 is CASSSDGGPQHF. CDR3 DNA sequence: TGTGCCAGCAGCTCGGACGGTGGGCCCCAGCATTTT.

This clonotype was seen ten or more times. V is TRBV20-1 and J is TRBJ2-7; TRBD2 matches 14 bases. J lost 0 bases, V lost 0 bases, and 16 bases had no gene match. The germline V gene encodes CDR1 DFQATT and CDR2 SNEGSKA (reference sequence). The CDR3 covers 21 residues. The CDR3 sequence: CSARDPGLAGENPWSSYEQYF. The CDR3 DNA sequence: TGCAGTGCTAGAGATCCGGGACTAGCGGGGGAAAACCCTTGGAGCTCCTACGAGCAGTACTTC.

As concerns this clonotype: An end of the junction differs from the germline gene, which may be a read error. The chain uses TRBV10-3 and TRBJ1-1; D remains ambiguous. Germline CDR1 reads ENHRY; CDR2 reads SYGVKD. The CDR3 consists of 13 residues. The CDR3 nucleotides are TGTACCATCGGTGGGAATGTGGACACTGAAGCTTTCTTT. It yields the protein CTIGGNVDTEAFF.

The table lists this clonotype with many counts. The V and J genes are TRBV20-1 and TRBJ2-7, with TRBD1 matching 8 bases. CDR3 length equals 16 residues. After removal of 1 base from V and 3 bases from J, the junction contained 11 bases not matched to a gene. Germline values: CDR1 DFQATT, CDR2 SNEGSKA (reference sequence). The CDR3: CSARGYGSGQGYEQYF. The CDR3 DNA follows: TGCAGTGCTAGAGGTTATGGATCAGGACAGGGCTACGAGCAGTACTTC.

This clonotype was observed a handful of times. The genes are TRBV6-6 and TRBJ2-2; D is perhaps TRBD2 (5 bases). V was clipped by 2 bases and J by 7 bases, with 11 bases between them. CDR1 MNHNY and CDR2 SVGAGI come from the germline V gene (reference sequence). The CDR3 is 14 residues long. The CDR3 region is CASSYPGLDGELFF. The CDR3 nucleotides read TGTGCCAGCAGTTACCCTGGACTGGACGGGGAGCTGTTTTTT.

This clonotype was observed many times. This chain connects TRBV20-1 to TRBJ2-3; 8 bases align to TRBD1. Germline V gives CDR1 DFQATT, CDR2 SNEGSKA (reference sequence). This CDR3 is 11 amino acids long. J gave up 7 bases and V 6 bases, and 3 bases lay outside the gene matches. The CDR3 DNA follows: TGCAGTGCGGGGGACAGGAATACGCAGTATTTT. This sequence encodes CSAGDRNTQYF.

Many counts were recorded for this clonotype. This chain links TRBV10-1 with TRBJ1-5; D remains ambiguous. CDR1 and CDR2 (germline): WNHNN, SYGVQD (reference sequence). The CDR3 is made up of 12 amino acids. V was clipped by 2 bases and J by 3 bases, with 2 bases between them. CDR3 sequence reads: CASSETNQPQHF. The CDR3 DNA reads TGCGCCAGCAGTGAGACCAATCAGCCCCAGCATTTT.